Shown below are 29 T cell receptor beta chains from a single sample sequenced in a study of blood T cell repertoires in COVID-19. TCRdb's copy holds only in-frame clones and misses some; the assay was immunoSEQ multiplex PCR. The sample yields more than 40,000 clones, around nine tenths seen once. Source material: peripheral blood. Source of these receptors: a man between 65 and 79 years old with acute or convalescent COVID-19.

The V call is TRBV11-2, the J call TRBJ2-7, with 9 bases fitting TRBD2. Germline CDR1 SGHAT, CDR2 FQNNGV. This CDR3 has 15 residues. V trimming: 2 bases; J trimming: 6 bases; junction bases outside the gene matches: 8. In nucleotides, the CDR3 is TGTGCCAGCAGCTTATCAGGCGGGACTAGCACCGAGCAGTACTTC. It specifies CASSLSGGTSTEQYF.

The chain links TRBV30 to TRBJ2-7; 9 nucleotides agree with TRBD1. The germline gives CDR1 GTSNPN, CDR2 SVGIG (reference sequence). The junction had 7 bases not matched to a gene; V was cut back by 7 bases and J by 3 bases. CDR3 length equals 13 residues. The CDR3, as DNA: TGTGCCTCCGAGGGACAGGGCCACTACGAGCAGTACTTC. Translating it yields CASEGQGHYEQYF.

This chain connects TRBV4-3 to TRBJ1-4, with 9 bases matching TRBD1. The germline V gene has CDR1 LGHNA and CDR2 YSLEER. V gave up 4 bases and J gave up 1 base; unmatched junction bases: 10. The CDR3 consists of 18 residues. CDR3 sequence: CASSPGQGKVVTNEKLFF. In DNA form, the CDR3 reads TGCGCCAGCAGCCCTGGACAGGGGAAAGTTGTAACTAATGAAAAACTGTTTTTT.

V usage is TRBV28 and J usage is TRBJ1-1; TRBD1 matches at 8 bases. Trimming removed 7 bases from V and 1 base from J; junction bases left unmatched: 8. The CDR3 is made up of 15 amino acids. CDR1 is MDHEN and CDR2 is SYDVKM in the germline V gene. CDR3 nucleotides: TGTGCCAGCAAATTAAATACAGGGGGGAACACTGAAGCTTTCTTT. This codes for CASKLNTGGNTEAFF. The whole variable domain, filled in from reference TRBV28 and TRBJ1-1, reads DVKVTQSSRYLVKRTGEKVFLECVQDMDHENMFWYRQDPGLGLRLIYFSYDVKMKEKGDIPEGYSVSREKKERFSLILESASTNQTSMYLCASKLNTGGNTEAFFGQGTRLTVV.

The chain has TRBV7-9 and TRBJ2-1; D is unclear. V was pared by 4 bases and J by 4 bases, with 5 bases between. This CDR3 is built from 12 residues. CDR1 is SEHNR and CDR2 is FQNEAQ in the germline V gene (reference sequence). This chain's CDR3 is CASSSEYNEQFF. The CDR3 coding sequence is TGTGCCAGCAGCTCCGAGTACAATGAGCAGTTCTTC. The whole variable domain, remainder taken from reference TRBV7-9 and TRBJ2-1, is DTGVSQNPRHKITKRGQNVTFRCDPISEHNRLYWYRQTLGQGPEFLTYFQNEAQLEKSRLLSDRFSAERPKGSFSTLEIQRTEQGDSAMYLCASSSEYNEQFFGPGTRLTVL.

The V and J genes are TRBV7-3 and TRBJ2-5, with TRBD1 identical over 8 bases. The CDR3 loop spans 15 amino acids. V lost 1 base to trimming and J lost 5 bases; unmatched junction nucleotides: 6. The germline gives CDR1 SGHTA, CDR2 FQGTGA. This CDR3 reads CASSLMDRAGETQYF. The CDR3 DNA follows: TGTGCCAGCAGCTTAATGGACAGGGCCGGGGAGACCCAGTACTTC.

The chain has TRBV9 and TRBJ1-1; possibly TRBD1 for D (5 bases). There are 14 residues in the CDR3. The germline V and J ends were trimmed by 2 bases and 7 bases, with 15 bases remaining between them. From germline, CDR1 is SGDLS and CDR2 YYNGEE. CDR3 in DNA: TGTGCCAGCAGCGTGGGGGGAGGGAGCAGTGAAGCTTTCTTT. Translation gives CASSVGGGSSEAFF.

The V and J genes are TRBV27 and TRBJ2-2; D remains ambiguous. Trimming took 2 bases from V and 1 from J, leaving 5 bases between them. The V gene's germline CDR1 is MNHEY and CDR2 SMNVEV (reference sequence). There are 14 residues in the CDR3. In DNA form, the CDR3 reads TGTGCCAGCAGTTTAACGGGGAACACCGGGGAGCTGTTTTTT. Its protein product is CASSLTGNTGELFF.

This chain joins TRBV6-2 or TRBV6-3 and TRBJ2-3; TRBD2 matches at 12 bases. This CDR3 region has 17 residues. V was pared by 4 bases and J by 5 bases, with 10 bases of the junction left unmatched. Per germline, CDR1 MNHEY and CDR2 SVGEGT. As DNA, the CDR3 is TGTGCCAGCAGTTTAAGGGCTAGCGGGGGGGTCCGAGATACGCAGTATTTT. Encoded protein: CASSLRASGGVRDTQYF.

This clone was seen a few times. This chain joins TRBV2 and TRBJ1-5, with 7 bases aligning to TRBD1. This CDR3 has 14 amino acids. From germline, CDR1 is SNHLY and CDR2 FYNNEI. J gave up 1 base and V 6 bases, and 3 bases lay outside the gene matches. The CDR3 region is CASRADRSNQPQHF. In DNA form, the CDR3 reads TGTGCCAGCAGAGCGGACAGGAGCAATCAGCCCCAGCATTTT.

The DNA of the CDR3 is TGTGCCAGCAGCCGGAGTGGTGGGGCCAACGTCCTGACTTTC. Translation: CASSRSGGANVLTF. V gene TRBV6-2 or TRBV6-3 combines with J gene TRBJ2-6, with D unresolved. The germline V gene encodes CDR1 MNHEY and CDR2 SVGEGT. The V and J ends lost 6 bases and 3 bases respectively, with 9 bases between them. The CDR3 is made up of 14 amino acids.

The chain uses TRBV10-2 and TRBJ1-4, with 8 bases fitting TRBD1. The CDR3 consists of 15 residues. J lost 4 bases, V lost 3 bases, and 4 bases had no gene match. CDR1 WSHSY and CDR2 SAAADI come from the germline V gene. CDR3 DNA: TGCGCCAGCAGTGACCCTACAGGGGGTAATGAAAAACTGTTTTTT. Translation: CASSDPTGGNEKLFF.

V gene TRBV6-5 combines with J gene TRBJ2-7, with D possibly TRBD1 on 6 matching bases. CDR3 length: 15 amino acids. Germline assignment: CDR1 MNHEY and CDR2 SVGAGI. V was shortened by 1 base and J by 4 bases, with 14 bases between the two germline ends. DNA for the CDR3: TGTGCCAGCAGTTACTACGGACAAGGGGGATACGAGCAGTACTTC. As protein: CASSYYGQGGYEQYF.

The chain joins TRBV7-6 to TRBJ2-7, with TRBD1 as a possible D gene (6 bases). CDR1 SGHVS and CDR2 FNYEAQ come from the germline V gene. The CDR3 is made up of 16 amino acids. Trimming pared 4 bases from V and 8 bases from J, leaving 24 bases between. The CDR3 sequence: CASSSNFDRSVIQQYF. As DNA, the CDR3 is TGTGCCAGCAGCTCAAACTTCGACAGGAGCGTTATACAGCAGTACTTC.

This chain uses TRBV2 with TRBJ2-7, with 14 bases identical to TRBD2. The trim removed 5 bases at V and 3 bases at J, leaving 3 bases unmatched. This CDR3 comprises 15 residues. Germline assignment: CDR1 SNHLY and CDR2 FYNNEI. CDR3 protein: CASSPGLAGVYEQYF. The CDR3 region has the DNA TGTGCCAGCAGTCCGGGACTAGCGGGGGTCTACGAGCAGTACTTC.

The gene calls are TRBV28 and TRBJ1-4; 7 positions agree with TRBD1. This CDR3 has 14 residues. The V gene end was trimmed by 4 bases and the J gene end by 6 bases; junction bases not matched to a gene: 5. Germline V gives CDR1 MDHEN, CDR2 SYDVKM. CDR3 DNA: TGTGCCAGCAGTTGGCGACAGGGCGATGAAAAACTGTTTTTT. It translates to CASSWRQGDEKLFF.

The rearrangement joins TRBV9 to TRBJ2-3; TRBD2 might be the D (5 bases). Trimming shortened V by 4 bases and J by 5 bases, and 14 bases separated the two germline ends. Germline CDR1 is SGDLS and CDR2 is YYNGEE. CDR3 size: 14 residues. The CDR3 DNA sequence: TGTGCCAGCAGCTCTAGCCCCGAGCTAGATACGCAGTATTTT. Translated, it gives CASSSSPELDTQYF.

V gene TRBV7-2 combines with J gene TRBJ1-5; D unresolved. The CDR3 sequence is 16 residues long. V lost 3 bases, J lost 8 bases, and 20 bases lay in between. Germline V CDR1 and CDR2: SGHTA, FQGNSA. CDR3 region: CASSFVEPRLSEPQHF. The CDR3 region has the DNA TGTGCCAGCAGCTTCGTCGAACCGCGACTCTCAGAGCCCCAGCATTTT.

This chain links TRBV7-9 with TRBJ2-1, with 9 bases identical to TRBD2. Trimming at V came to 6 bases and at J to 3 bases, leaving 6 bases not matched to a gene. Germline values: CDR1 SEHNR, CDR2 FQNEAQ (reference sequence). This CDR3 spans 15 amino acids. The CDR3 bases are TGTGCCAGCAGTAAGTTTAGCGGGGGCTACAATGAGCAGTTCTTC. It yields the protein CASSKFSGGYNEQFF.

There are a few counts of this clone. The chain has TRBV20-1 and TRBJ1-3, with no clear D. CDR1 is DFQATT, CDR2 SNEGSKA, per germline (reference sequence). V was shortened by 3 bases and J by 4 bases, with 13 bases between the two germline ends. This CDR3 contains 14 residues. CDR3 residues: CSASAVRGGNTIYF. The CDR3 bases are TGCAGTGCTAGTGCCGTTCGGGGAGGAAACACCATATATTTT.

The chain combines TRBV7-9 with TRBJ2-5; D gene ambiguous. Per the germline V gene, CDR1 is SEHNR and CDR2 is FQNEAQ (reference sequence). The CDR3 has 14 amino acids. V was cut by 2 bases and J by 1 base, with 8 bases left in between. CDR3 DNA: TGTGCCAGCAGCTTATTAACAGCCCAAGAGACCCAGTACTTC. As protein: CASSLLTAQETQYF.

The chain has TRBV5-8 and TRBJ1-4; D gene uncertain. Looked up from germline, CDR1 is SGHTS and CDR2 is YDEGEE. V was cut by 2 bases and J by 3 bases, with 5 bases left in between. This CDR3 is built from 13 residues. CDR3 residues: CASSFRANEKLFF. In DNA form, the CDR3 reads TGTGCCAGCAGCTTTCGGGCTAATGAAAAACTGTTTTTT.

The rearrangement uses TRBV6-2 or TRBV6-3 and TRBJ2-2; perhaps TRBD2 as D (5 bases). The CDR3 is 14 amino acids. V lost 5 bases, J lost 4 bases, and 11 bases lay in between. Per the germline V gene, CDR1 is MNHEY and CDR2 is SVGEGT. The CDR3 DNA follows: TGTGCCAGCAGTGGTGGAGGATTCACCGGGGAGCTGTTTTTT. Its protein product is CASSGGGFTGELFF.

V gene TRBV27 combines with J gene TRBJ2-4; D is possibly TRBD1 (5 bases). The CDR3 runs 18 residues. V gave up 3 bases and J gave up 0 bases, with 18 bases separating them. Germline CDR1 is MNHEY and CDR2 is SMNVEV (reference sequence). This CDR3 reads CASSFGRKGDLAKNIQYF. Written as DNA, the CDR3 is TGTGCCAGCAGTTTCGGGCGGAAAGGGGATTTAGCCAAAAACATTCAGTACTTC.

The table lists this clone with a few counts. The V gene is TRBV24-1, the J gene TRBJ1-4, with a possible D match to TRBD1 (6 bases). Germline assignment: CDR1 KGHDR and CDR2 SFDVKD. V lost 4 bases to trimming and J lost 5 bases, with 10 bases between them. The CDR3 has 14 residues. The CDR3 is CATSEGTPNEKLFF. CDR3 DNA: TGTGCCACCAGTGAAGGGACACCCAATGAAAAACTGTTTTTT.

V and J are TRBV3-1 (or the pseudogene TRBV3-2) and TRBJ2-3; D perhaps matches TRBD2 (6 bases). The V end was cut by 5 bases, the J end by 1 base, with 10 bases between. This CDR3 is 14 amino acids long. The germline V gene encodes CDR1 LGHDT and CDR2 YNNKEL (reference sequence). The CDR3 DNA reads TGTGCCAGCAGCAGTTCTAGCGGCACAGATACGCAGTATTTT. Translated, it gives CASSSSSGTDTQYF.

This CDR3 is CASSDYRGLNEKLFF. The DNA for the CDR3 is TGTGCCAGCAGCGATTACAGGGGGCTGAATGAAAAACTGTTTTTT. This rearrangement joins TRBV7-9 to TRBJ1-4; 9 bases fit TRBD1. V shed 5 bases and J 5 bases; nucleotides not matched to a gene: 6. The CDR3 consists of 15 residues. Germline V gene lookup returns CDR1 SEHNR and CDR2 FQNEAQ (reference sequence).

J is TRBJ1-2 and V is TRBV9, with D maybe TRBD1 (5 bases). The CDR3 is 13 amino acids. Trimming removed 0 bases from V and 4 bases from J, with 7 bases in between. Germline-derived CDR1 and CDR2 are SGDLS and YYNGEE. CDR3 in DNA: TGTGCCAGCAGCGTAGATCAGGGCTATGGCTACACCTTC. Translating it yields CASSVDQGYGYTF.

V is TRBV21-1 and J is TRBJ2-3; TRBD2, as called in the table, went unchecked against the DNA. TRBV21-1 is termed a pseudogene. CDR3 size: 13 residues. In DNA form, the CDR3 reads TGTGCCAGCAGCATTCCGAGGACAGATACGCAGTATTTT. Translating gives CASSIPRTDTQYF.